Presented here are 30 T cell receptor beta chains from one specimen sequenced in a study of chemoradiotherapy in HPV16-positive cancers. Sequencing was performed with immunoSEQ multiplex PCR; in TCRdb, only in-frame clones are kept and a portion is missing. Altogether under 6,000 clones are present, 70% to 90% being singletons, with the ten largest covering about 8.4%. The source material was tumor tissue, sampled from a patient who underwent chemoradiotherapy. The receptors stem from a human donor with HPV-associated anogenital cancer.

Relative to its sample, this clone is large (0.1 to 1%). This rearrangement joins TRBV30 to TRBJ2-7, with TRBD1 identical over 10 bases. The CDR3 has 18 residues. Germline V CDR1 and CDR2: GTSNPN, SVGIG (reference sequence). Trimming cost V 2 bases and J 4 bases; bases outside gene matches: 17. In DNA, the CDR3 is TGTGCCTGGAGTTCAACTCTCTCCGGGACAGGGGATCTGTACGAGCAGTACTTC. It codes for CAWSSTLSGTGDLYEQYF.

The V call is TRBV25-1, the J call TRBJ1-2; D gene ambiguous. Germline CDR1 MGHDK, CDR2 SYGVNS. The CDR3 has 12 residues. The V and J ends lost 2 bases and 7 bases respectively, with 8 bases between them. The CDR3 nucleotides are TGTGCCAGCAGTGAAGCGGTGGGTGGCTACACCTTC. Translation: CASSEAVGGYTF.

The chain recombines TRBV13 with TRBJ1-2; 7 bases match TRBD1. The germline CDR1 and CDR2 sequences are PRHDT and FYEKMQ (reference sequence). This CDR3 contains 14 residues. Unmatched junction bases numbered 4, after V lost 3 bases and J lost 3 bases. The CDR3 loop is CASSLGTGDYGYTF. CDR3 DNA sequence: TGTGCCAGCAGCTTGGGTACAGGGGACTATGGCTACACCTTC.

The chain joins TRBV5-1 to TRBJ1-1; 8 positions match TRBD1. CDR1 is SGHRS, CDR2 YFSETQ, per germline. The V segment lost 2 bases and the J segment 0 bases; nucleotides outside the gene matches: 3. This CDR3 is 15 amino acids long. The chain's CDR3 is CASSLGQGLNTEAFF. CDR3 DNA: TGCGCCAGCAGCTTAGGACAGGGCTTGAACACTGAAGCTTTCTTT.

This clone appeared a single time. V and J are TRBV10-3 and TRBJ1-3; the D is unclear. Germline V gives CDR1 ENHRY, CDR2 SYGVKD. The CDR3 is 16 amino acids. Trimming stripped 0 bases from V and 0 bases from J, with 9 bases between. The CDR3 DNA sequence: TGTGCCATCAGTGAGTCGTTCCCGGCCTCTGGAAACACCATATATTTT. This translates into CAISESFPASGNTIYF.

The chain couples TRBV5-5 to TRBJ1-1, with a weak D call TRBD1 (6 bases). CDR3 length: 16 residues. The V end was cut by 1 base, the J end by 0 bases, with 13 bases between. Germline V lookup: CDR1 SGHKS, CDR2 YYEKEE (reference sequence). The CDR3 loop reads CASSLWRGAMNTEAFF. The CDR3 nucleotides read TGTGCCAGCAGCTTGTGGCGGGGGGCCATGAACACTGAAGCTTTCTTT.

The chain recombines TRBV25-1 with TRBJ1-5; D not resolved. The length of the CDR3 is 14 residues. V lost 2 bases to trimming and J lost 6 bases, with 11 bases between them. The germline V gene encodes CDR1 MGHDK and CDR2 SYGVNS. Here the CDR3 reads CASSEAGNGQPQHF. In DNA form, the CDR3 reads TGTGCCAGCAGTGAAGCGGGGAATGGTCAGCCCCAGCATTTT.

The chain recombines TRBV7-2 with TRBJ2-7, with TRBD1 matching 8 bases. Germline V CDR1 and CDR2: SGHTA, FQGNSA. CDR3 length: 14 residues. V trimming: 4 bases; J trimming: 7 bases; junction bases outside the gene matches: 9. CDR3 nucleotide sequence: TGTGCCAGCAGCTCGGGACAGGCCTCGGGGGAGCAGTACTTC. This translates into CASSSGQASGEQYF. Supplemented by reference TRBV7-2 and TRBJ2-7, the full variable domain reads GAGVSQSPSNKVTEKGKDVELRCDPISGHTALYWYRQSLGQGLEFLIYFQGNSAPDKSGLPSDRFSAERTGGSVSTLTIQRTQQEDSAVYLCASSSGQASGEQYFGPGTRLTVT.

The V gene is TRBV11-2, the J gene TRBJ2-1, with a weak D call TRBD1 (6 bases). Trimming took off 5 bases at V and 9 bases at J, with 20 bases between the two ends. The CDR3 spans 15 residues. Germline V lookup: CDR1 SGHAT, CDR2 FQNNGV. The CDR3 sequence is CASSLSSMGAGEQFF. Written as DNA, the CDR3 is TGTGCCAGCAGCCTGAGCTCCATGGGGGCTGGTGAGCAGTTCTTC.

The rearrangement joins TRBV7-9 to TRBJ2-2; no firm D call. Germline V lookup: CDR1 SEHNR, CDR2 FQNEAQ (reference sequence). The CDR3 spans 10 residues. V was clipped by 8 bases and J by 7 bases, with 5 bases between them. This CDR3 is CASQGGELFF. CDR3 coding DNA: TGTGCCAGCCAAGGCGGGGAGCTGTTTTTT.

The V and J genes are TRBV10-3 and TRBJ2-1; 11 positions match TRBD2. The germline gives CDR1 ENHRY, CDR2 SYGVKD. The CDR3 is 15 residues long. V trimming: 6 bases; J trimming: 8 bases; junction bases outside the gene matches: 9. The CDR3 region has the DNA TGTGCCATCAGCCCCACTAGCGGGAGATTCCATGAGCAGTTCTTC. It codes for CAISPTSGRFHEQFF.

The J gene is TRBJ2-3, the V gene TRBV28; possibly TRBD2 for D (6 bases). Germline values: CDR1 MDHEN, CDR2 SYDVKM. V lost 5 bases to trimming and J lost 2 bases, with 14 bases between them. CDR3 length: 15 residues. The CDR3 DNA reads as TGTGCCAGCAGTCATTTAGCGGAGAACACAGATACGCAGTATTTT. Amino acids: CASSHLAENTDTQYF.

The chain carries TRBV15 and TRBJ1-5; D is undetermined. V was clipped by 3 bases and J by 0 bases, with 12 bases between them. Germline CDR1 LNHNV, CDR2 YYDKDF (reference sequence). The CDR3 is made up of 16 amino acids. The CDR3 DNA reads TGTGCCACCAGCAGGGCGGGATCGGGTAGCAATCAGCCCCAGCATTTT. It specifies CATSRAGSGSNQPQHF.

The V gene is TRBV5-6, the J gene TRBJ2-7, with 9 nucleotides matching TRBD1. Germline CDR1 is SGHDT and CDR2 is YYEEEE. The CDR3 consists of 16 residues. Germline trimming cut 3 bases from V and 6 bases from J; bases unmatched to any gene: 13. The CDR3: CASSSTRQGVRGEQYF. The DNA for the CDR3 is TGTGCCAGCAGCTCAACCCGACAGGGGGTCCGGGGCGAGCAGTACTTC.

In its sample, this clone was seen a few times. The J gene is TRBJ1-2, the V gene TRBV4-2; D is possibly TRBD1 (5 bases). Trimming left V 2 bases short and J 3 bases short, with 7 bases between. This CDR3 comprises 13 residues. In germline, CDR1 is LGHNA, CDR2 YNFKEQ. CDR3 residues: CASSQQGDYGYTF. In nucleotides, the CDR3 is TGTGCCAGCAGCCAACAGGGTGACTATGGCTACACCTTC.

The chain joins TRBV9 to TRBJ1-2, with D perhaps matching TRBD1 (6 bases). Germline V lookup: CDR1 SGDLS, CDR2 YYNGEE. The V end was cut by 3 bases, the J end by 8 bases, with 17 bases between. The CDR3 extends over 14 amino acids. The CDR3 bases are TGTGCCAGCAGCGAGGGGGTGCCGTATGGGGGCTACACCTTC. Translation: CASSEGVPYGGYTF.

This clone was detected only a few times. V gene TRBV6-6 combines with J gene TRBJ1-1, with D possibly TRBD1 on 5 matching bases. V gave up 8 bases and J gave up 1 base, with 14 bases separating them. The V gene's germline CDR1 is MNHNY and CDR2 SVGAGI (reference sequence). There are 14 residues in the CDR3. The chain's CDR3 is CASLLDGGNTEAFF. DNA for the CDR3: TGTGCCAGCCTCCTGGACGGGGGGAACACTGAAGCTTTCTTT.

This rearrangement joins TRBV5-4 to TRBJ2-1; D is uncertain. This CDR3 region has 13 residues. Germline V gene lookup returns CDR1 SGHNT and CDR2 YYREEE (reference sequence). Trimming removed 1 base at V and 5 bases at J, with 7 bases between. The CDR3 sequence is CASSLSTDNEQFF. The CDR3 DNA is TGTGCCAGCAGCTTGAGCACGGACAATGAGCAGTTCTTC.

The rearrangement uses TRBV18 and TRBJ1-2, with 7 nucleotides matching TRBD1. Germline V gene data show CDR1 as KGHSH and CDR2 as LQKENI. CDR3 length: 14 residues. Trimming took 4 bases from V and 2 from J; bases not matched to a gene: 4. The CDR3 region is CASSREQGNYGYTF. In DNA form, the CDR3 reads TGTGCCAGCTCACGGGAACAGGGGAACTATGGCTACACCTTC. Full variable domain (missing parts from reference TRBV18 and TRBJ1-2): NAGVMQNPRHLVRRRGQEARLRCSPMKGHSHVYWYRQLPEEGLKFMVYLQKENIIDESGMPKERFSAEFPKEGPSILRIQQVVRGDSAAYFCASSREQGNYGYTFGSGTRLTVV.

This clone is a singleton in its sample. The chain is built from TRBV7-3 and TRBJ2-1; D might be TRBD1 (7 bases). Germline-derived CDR1 and CDR2 are SGHTA and FQGTGA. The CDR3 length is 15 residues. Between the trimmed V and J ends, which lost 5 bases and 3 bases, there was a span of 14 bases. CDR3 sequence (DNA): TGTGCCAGCAGCCCCCGACAGGGAGGCTACAATGAGCAGTTCTTC. It codes for CASSPRQGGYNEQFF.

V and J are TRBV30 and TRBJ1-5; D is unclear. There are 14 residues in the CDR3. Germline loops: CDR1 GTSNPN, CDR2 SVGIG (reference sequence). Trimming pared 1 base from V and 0 bases from J, leaving 7 bases between. CDR3 sequence: CAWSGTNSNQPQHF. In DNA form, the CDR3 reads TGTGCCTGGAGTGGCACTAATAGCAATCAGCCCCAGCATTTT.

This chain uses TRBV5-1 with TRBJ2-1; 10 nucleotides agree with TRBD2. Germline-derived CDR1 and CDR2 are SGHRS and YFSETQ. The CDR3 sequence is 19 residues long. V gave up 0 bases and J gave up 8 bases; unmatched junction bases: 17. The CDR3 protein is CASSLGRFASGSSWDEQFF. The DNA for the CDR3 is TGCGCCAGCAGCTTGGGGCGTTTTGCTAGCGGGAGCTCATGGGATGAGCAGTTCTTC. The variable domain in full, with the rest retrieved from reference TRBV5-1 and TRBJ2-1, is KAGVTQTPRYLIKTRGQQVTLSCSPISGHRSVSWYQQTPGQGLQFLFEYFSETQRNKGNFPGRFSGRQFSNSRSEMNVSTLELGDSALYLCASSLGRFASGSSWDEQFFGPGTRLTVL.

The chain links TRBV5-1 to TRBJ2-3; 10 bases line up with TRBD1. Germline loops: CDR1 SGHRS, CDR2 YFSETQ. The junction had 4 bases not matched to a gene; V was cut back by 4 bases and J by 2 bases. The CDR3 length is 15 residues. CDR3 DNA: TGCGCCAGCAGCACGGGACAGGGGAACACAGATACGCAGTATTTT. Protein: CASSTGQGNTDTQYF. Filled out from reference TRBV5-1 and TRBJ2-3, the complete variable domain reads KAGVTQTPRYLIKTRGQQVTLSCSPISGHRSVSWYQQTPGQGLQFLFEYFSETQRNKGNFPGRFSGRQFSNSRSEMNVSTLELGDSALYLCASSTGQGNTDTQYFGPGTRLTVL.

This chain uses TRBV7-8 with TRBJ1-2, with a weak D call TRBD1 (6 bases). The germline V gene has CDR1 SGHVS and CDR2 FQNEAQ. The CDR3 runs to 14 residues. The V gene lost 5 bases and the J gene lost 5 bases, with 15 bases spanning the gap. CDR3 loop: CASSPTGTNYGYTF. The CDR3 nucleotides are TGTGCCAGCAGCCCCACCGGGACAAATTATGGCTACACCTTC.

This clone came up once. The chain links TRBV6-6 to TRBJ1-1; 7 bases map to TRBD1. V trimming: 5 bases; J trimming: 1 base; junction bases outside the gene matches: 7. Germline loops: CDR1 MNHNY, CDR2 SVGAGI (reference sequence). The CDR3 spans 15 residues. The CDR3 DNA is TGTGCCAGCAGTGGATGGGACAGAGGGAACACTGAAGCTTTCTTT. It codes for CASSGWDRGNTEAFF.

The chain uses TRBV6-6 and TRBJ1-2; maybe TRBD1 (5 bases). The CDR3 contains 14 residues. The V gene's germline CDR1 is MNHNY and CDR2 SVGAGI (reference sequence). The ends were cut back, 5 bases at V and 0 bases at J, with 10 bases in the middle. The CDR3 region has the DNA TGTGCCAGCAGTGGGGACGGAGCTAACTATGGCTACACCTTC. It specifies CASSGDGANYGYTF.

The V gene is TRBV28, the J gene TRBJ1-1, with D unresolved. The CDR3 extends over 15 amino acids. Between the trimmed V and J ends, which lost 3 bases and 1 base, there was a span of 12 bases. Germline loops: CDR1 MDHEN, CDR2 SYDVKM. The CDR3 nucleotides are TGTGCCAGCAGTTTGCCCATCAACTCGAACACTGAAGCTTTCTTT. It is translated as CASSLPINSNTEAFF. The whole variable domain, filled in from reference TRBV28 and TRBJ1-1, reads DVKVTQSSRYLVKRTGEKVFLECVQDMDHENMFWYRQDPGLGLRLIYFSYDVKMKEKGDIPEGYSVSREKKERFSLILESASTNQTSMYLCASSLPINSNTEAFFGQGTRLTVV.

The chain joins TRBV6-6 to TRBJ2-7; D remains unclear. Germline V gene lookup returns CDR1 MNHNY and CDR2 SVGAGI (reference sequence). V was pared by 7 bases and J by 2 bases, with 18 bases between. The CDR3 covers 15 residues. CDR3 nucleotide sequence: TGTGCCAGCACCCCAGGAGACTTTTTTCCCTACGAGCAGTACTTC. Its protein product is CASTPGDFFPYEQYF.

The V gene is TRBV2, the J gene TRBJ1-2, with no clear D. The germline gives CDR1 SNHLY, CDR2 FYNNEI. V was trimmed by 6 bases and J by 10 bases, leaving 15 bases between them. CDR3 length: 12 residues. CDR3 in amino acids: CASRNEGSDYTF. Written as DNA, the CDR3 is TGTGCCAGCAGGAACGAAGGATCCGACTACACCTTC.

The V call is TRBV25-1, the J call TRBJ1-5; D remains unclear. Germline V CDR1 and CDR2: MGHDK, SYGVNS. This CDR3 comprises 16 residues. Trimming removed 6 bases from V and 4 bases from J, with 19 bases in between. The CDR3 loop is CASSDGLAGRNQPQHF. CDR3 DNA: TGTGCCAGCAGCGATGGATTGGCAGGCCGAAATCAGCCCCAGCATTTT.